One sample yielded the 3 T cell receptor beta chains listed below, sequenced in a study of cytomegalovirus exposure and HLA in healthy donors. PCR involved 60 Vbeta and 13 Jbeta primers. Measured with immunoSEQ multiplex PCR; TCRdb has only the in-frame clones, and not every one. The profile shows fewer than 250,000 clones, 70% to 80% of them singletons. The sample consisted of PBMCs. Every receptor here comes from a male donor in good health and CMV-seropositive.

The rearrangement joins TRBV5-6 to TRBJ1-2; 8 bases fit TRBD1. The CDR3 length is 14 residues. The germline CDR1 and CDR2 sequences are SGHDT and YYEEEE. V was pared by 3 bases and J by 2 bases, with 3 bases of the junction left unmatched. The CDR3 DNA is TGTGCCAGCAGCTGGGGGGACAGGAACTATGGCTACACCTTC. This sequence encodes CASSWGDRNYGYTF.

This clone was observed once. This chain joins TRBV7-9 and TRBJ2-1; 11 bases line up with TRBD2. The CDR3 is made up of 15 amino acids. CDR1 and CDR2 from the germline V gene are SEHNR and FQNEAQ (reference sequence). Germline trimming cut 7 bases from V and 5 bases from J; bases unmatched to any gene: 7. The CDR3 DNA sequence: TGTGCCAGCACTCCCATTAGCGGGGGGGACAATGAGCAGTTCTTC. Its translation: CASTPISGGDNEQFF.

The V gene is TRBV27, the J gene TRBJ1-2, with 9 bases identical to TRBD1. Looked up from germline, CDR1 is MNHEY and CDR2 is SMNVEV (reference sequence). V dropped 5 bases and J dropped 4; count of bases not matched to a gene: 5. This CDR3 comprises 14 residues. CDR3 loop: CASSPGQGIYGYTF. CDR3 bases: TGTGCCAGCAGTCCCGGACAGGGGATCTATGGCTACACCTTC.